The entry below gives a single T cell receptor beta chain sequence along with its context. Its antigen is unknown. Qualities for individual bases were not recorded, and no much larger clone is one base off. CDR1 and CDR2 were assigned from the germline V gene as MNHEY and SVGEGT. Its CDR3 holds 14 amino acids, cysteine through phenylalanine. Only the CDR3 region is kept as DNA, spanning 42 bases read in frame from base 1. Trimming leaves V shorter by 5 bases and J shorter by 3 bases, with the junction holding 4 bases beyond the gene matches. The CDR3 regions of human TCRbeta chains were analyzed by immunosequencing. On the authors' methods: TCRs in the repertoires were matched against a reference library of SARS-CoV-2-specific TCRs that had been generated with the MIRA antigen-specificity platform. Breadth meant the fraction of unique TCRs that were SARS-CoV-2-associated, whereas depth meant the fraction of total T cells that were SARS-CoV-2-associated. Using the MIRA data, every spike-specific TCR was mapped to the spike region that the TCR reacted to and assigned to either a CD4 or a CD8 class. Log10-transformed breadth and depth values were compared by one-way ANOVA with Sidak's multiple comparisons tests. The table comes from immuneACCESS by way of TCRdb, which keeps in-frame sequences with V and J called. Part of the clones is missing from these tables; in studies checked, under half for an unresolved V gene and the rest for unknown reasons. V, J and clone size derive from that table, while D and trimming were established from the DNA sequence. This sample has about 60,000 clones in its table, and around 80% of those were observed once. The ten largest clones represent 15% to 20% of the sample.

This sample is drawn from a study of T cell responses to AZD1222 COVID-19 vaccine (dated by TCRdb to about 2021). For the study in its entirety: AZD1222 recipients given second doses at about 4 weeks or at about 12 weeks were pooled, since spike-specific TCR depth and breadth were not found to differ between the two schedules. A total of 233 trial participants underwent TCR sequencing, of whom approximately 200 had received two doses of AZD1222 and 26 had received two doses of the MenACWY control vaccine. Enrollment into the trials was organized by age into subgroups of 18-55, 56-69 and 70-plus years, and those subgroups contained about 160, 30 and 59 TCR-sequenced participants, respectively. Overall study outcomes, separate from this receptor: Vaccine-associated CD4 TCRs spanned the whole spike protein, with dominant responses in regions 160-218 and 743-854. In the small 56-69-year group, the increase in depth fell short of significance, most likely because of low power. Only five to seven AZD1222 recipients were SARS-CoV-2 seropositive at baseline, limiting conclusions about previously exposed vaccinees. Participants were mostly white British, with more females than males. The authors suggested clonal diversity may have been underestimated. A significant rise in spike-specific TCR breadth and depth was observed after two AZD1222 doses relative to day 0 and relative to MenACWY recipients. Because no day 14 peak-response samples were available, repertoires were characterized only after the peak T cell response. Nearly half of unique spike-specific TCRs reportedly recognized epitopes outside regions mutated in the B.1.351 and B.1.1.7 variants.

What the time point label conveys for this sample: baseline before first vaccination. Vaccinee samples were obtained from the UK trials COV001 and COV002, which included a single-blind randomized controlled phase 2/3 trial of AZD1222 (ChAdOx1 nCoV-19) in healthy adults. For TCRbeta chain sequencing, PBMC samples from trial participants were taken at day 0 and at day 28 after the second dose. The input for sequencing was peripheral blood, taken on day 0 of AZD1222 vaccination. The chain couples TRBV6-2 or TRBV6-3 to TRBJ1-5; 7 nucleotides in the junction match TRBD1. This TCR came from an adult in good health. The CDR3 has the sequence CASSDRVPNQPQHF. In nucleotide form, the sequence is TGTGCCAGCAGTGACAGGGTCCCCAATCAGCCCCAGCATTTT.